A selection of T cell receptor beta chains follows, all from one sample in a study of blood T cell repertoires in COVID-19. Sequencing was performed with immunoSEQ multiplex PCR; in TCRdb, only in-frame clones are kept and a portion is missing. The profile covers roughly 100,000 clones, with around four fifths appearing a single time and 4% to 5.5% taken by the ten largest. The sequencing sample was made of peripheral blood. These receptors were collected from a human donor in a cohort sampled during active COVID-19. Both conserved end residues are part of each CDR3. D genes are given only for firm matches. Only part of the rows carry a size: once, few, many, or a class if the clone is expanded.

size	V	D	J	DNA	CDR3
.	TRBV7-3	.	TRBJ2-1	TGTGCCAGCAGCTTTGACGCCGGTGGGGGGTACAATGAGCAGTTCTTC	CASSFDAGGGYNEQFF
.	TRBV5-1	.	TRBJ2-7	TGCGCCAGCGCCCAGGGAAGGAACTTGGGCGAGCAGTACTTC	CASAQGRNLGEQYF
.	TRBV5-1	.	TRBJ1-1	TGCGCCAGCAGCTTGGCCAATTACAGGGCGAACACTGAAGCTTTCTTT	CASSLANYRANTEAFF
.	TRBV30	.	TRBJ2-7	TGTGCCTGGAGTGTGGGCAGGGCGCGGGGCGAGCAGTACTTC	CAWSVGRARGEQYF
few	TRBV28	.	TRBJ1-2	TGTGCCAGCAGCCCTTACGGACAGCACTATGGCTACACCTTC	CASSPYGQHYGYTF
few	TRBV27	TRBD1	TRBJ1-2	TGTGCCAGCAGTTTAGGCGGACAGGGGGGTCGAAATGGCTACACCTTC	CASSLGGQGGRNGYTF
.	TRBV5-6	.	TRBJ2-1	TGTGCCAGCAGCACCAGGGATGAGCAGTTCTTC	CASSTRDEQFF
.	TRBV7-2	TRBD2	TRBJ2-3	TGTGCCAGCAGCCTCAGCGGGGGGGCCGGAGATACGCAGTATTTT	CASSLSGGAGDTQYF
.	TRBV7-8	TRBD1	TRBJ1-1	TGTGCCAGCAGCTCCTACAGGGGACCTAACACTGAAGCTTTCTTT	CASSSYRGPNTEAFF
.	TRBV5-1	.	TRBJ2-7	TGCGCCAGCAGCCCCTCCGGGACTCTAAACCCGGGGGAGCAGTACTTC	CASSPSGTLNPGEQYF
.	TRBV3-1/TRBV3-2	.	TRBJ1-6	TGTGCCAGCAGCCACCGACAAGAAACTTCACCCCTCCACTTT	CASSHRQETSPLHF
.	TRBV7-9	.	TRBJ1-3	TGTGCCAGCAGCCTCGGGACATGGGCTTGGGGATCTGGAAACACCATATATTTT	CASSLGTWAWGSGNTIYF
.	TRBV4-3	.	TRBJ2-3	TGCGCCAGCAGCCAAGACCTAGCGTCAGATACGCAGTATTTT	CASSQDLASDTQYF
.	TRBV5-4	.	TRBJ1-2	TGTGCCAGCAGCCATACAAGGGGGGGGTATGGCTACACCTTC	CASSHTRGGYGYTF
.	TRBV12-5	TRBD1	TRBJ2-7	TGTGCTAGTGGTTTGGTACTTCTCCTTCCGACAGGGGACGGCTCGATCCACGAGCAGTACTTC	CASGLVLLLPTGDGSIHEQYF
once	TRBV6-6	.	TRBJ2-1	TGTGCCAGCAGCCCCGGGGGGACAGGTCGCAATGAGCAGTTCTTC	CASSPGGTGRNEQFF
.	TRBV28	TRBD1	TRBJ1-2	TGTGCCAGCACCGTGACAGGGCGAAGTGGCTACACCTTC	CASTVTGRSGYTF
.	TRBV9	.	TRBJ1-2	TGTGCCAGCAGCGCTAATGGAAGGGGTCAGAACTATGGCTACACCTTC	CASSANGRGQNYGYTF
.	TRBV7-2	TRBD1	TRBJ2-1	TGTGCCAGCAGCCCCTGGACAGGGGGGGACTACAATGAGCAGTTCTTC	CASSPWTGGDYNEQFF
.	TRBV15	.	TRBJ2-7	TGTGCCACCAGCAGCCAGGACAGAGGTTACTACGAGCAGTACTTC	CATSSQDRGYYEQYF
few	TRBV19	TRBD1	TRBJ2-7	TGTGCCAGTAGTGAGGGGGCTTCGCCCTCCTACGAGCAGTACTTC	CASSEGASPSYEQYF
.	TRBV28	TRBD1	TRBJ1-2	TGTGCCAGCGGTCCTAGGGACAGCCCCGCCTATGGCTACACCTTC	CASGPRDSPAYGYTF
.	TRBV2	.	TRBJ2-6	TGTGCCAGCAGTGTTGGAGGGAGCGTTGGGGCCAACGTCCTGACTTTC	CASSVGGSVGANVLTF
.	TRBV7-2	TRBD2	TRBJ2-7	TGTGCCAGCAGCTTAGGCGAGCGGGGGACCTACGAGCAGTACTTC	CASSLGERGTYEQYF
.	TRBV7-9	TRBD1	TRBJ2-3	TGTGCCAGCAGAGGGGTGGGACAGGGGAATACAGATACGCAGTATTTT	CASRGVGQGNTDTQYF
.	TRBV28	.	TRBJ2-7	TGTGCCAGCAGCCCTAGCATAGGGGGCTACGAGCAGTACTTC	CASSPSIGGYEQYF
.	TRBV19	.	TRBJ2-1	TGTGCCAGTAGTATAGTAATCCGGGGGTCTTACAATGAGCAGTTCTTC	CASSIVIRGSYNEQFF
few	TRBV4-3	.	TRBJ1-4	TGCGCCAGCAGCCAAGGAGTCGATCGGGAAAAACTGTTTTTT	CASSQGVDREKLFF
.	TRBV2	TRBD2	TRBJ2-1	TGTGCCAGCAAAACTAGCGGGGGGGCTTTCCATGAGCAGTTCTTC	CASKTSGGAFHEQFF
.	TRBV2	.	TRBJ2-2	TGTGCCAGCAGTGAAGCCTTCGGAGGGGCGGTCACCGGGGAGCTGTTTTTT	CASSEAFGGAVTGELFF
.	TRBV12-5	TRBD1	TRBJ2-2	TGTGCTAGTGGTCCGGGACAGAGAAACACCGGGGAGCTGTTTTTT	CASGPGQRNTGELFF
once	TRBV4-1	.	TRBJ2-5	TGCGCCAGCAGCCCGACAGCCCAAGAGACCCAGTACTTC	CASSPTAQETQYF
once	TRBV5-1	.	TRBJ1-1	TGCGCCAGCAGCTGGTCACAGGGAGGGAGCACTGAAGCTTTCTTT	CASSWSQGGSTEAFF
.	TRBV7-2	TRBD2	TRBJ2-7	TGTGCCAGCAGCATTAGCGGGGGGATCGGCGAGCAGTACTTC	CASSISGGIGEQYF
.	TRBV24-1	TRBD1	TRBJ1-1	TGTACCACCAGTGATCACAGGGGGTCAGAAGCTTTCTTT	CTTSDHRGSEAFF
.	TRBV25-1	.	TRBJ1-1	TGTGCCAGCAGTGTAGATTTGGGGGCGGTGGCTTTCTTT	CASSVDLGAVAFF
.	TRBV4-3	.	TRBJ1-5	TGCGCCAGCAGCCAAGACATAAGCCAGCCCCAGCATTTT	CASSQDISQPQHF
.	TRBV6-6	.	TRBJ2-5	TGTGCCAGCAGACGGGATCAAGAGACCCAGTACTTC	CASRRDQETQYF
.	TRBV6-1	.	TRBJ1-5	TGTGCCAGCAGTGCTGGGGGGGGCCAGGGGAACAATCAGCCCCAGCATTTT	CASSAGGGQGNNQPQHF
.	TRBV18	.	TRBJ2-2	TGTGCCAGCTCACACGGTGTAGGGGCGAGAGACACCGGGGAGCTGTTTTTT	CASSHGVGARDTGELFF
.	TRBV7-6	TRBD2	TRBJ2-1	TGTGCCAGCAGCCTACTTCCAGCGGGGGGGGGAGGCGATGAGCAGTTCTTC	CASSLLPAGGGGDEQFF
.	TRBV2	TRBD2	TRBJ2-2	TGTGCCAGCGCCGGGACTATCAACACCGGGGAGCTGTTTTTT	CASAGTINTGELFF
.	TRBV2	.	TRBJ2-1	TGTGCCAGCAGCGACATATACAATGAGCAGTTCTTC	CASSDIYNEQFF
.	TRBV9	.	TRBJ2-3	TGTGCCAGCAGCGTAGCGGTCGGGACTTCTAGCACAGATACGCAGTATTTT	CASSVAVGTSSTDTQYF
.	TRBV19	TRBD2	TRBJ2-3	TGTGCCAGTAGTTCGCGGGCCCTCGGGGGGGGACTCAGCACAGATACGCAGTATTTT	CASSSRALGGGLSTDTQYF
.	TRBV6-1	.	TRBJ2-7	TGTGCCAGCAGTGAAGGCGGCAAAACCTACGAGCAGTACTTC	CASSEGGKTYEQYF
.	TRBV18	.	TRBJ2-1	TGTGCCAGCTCTCAAAACCTAGACGGTGACAATGAGCAGTTCTTC	CASSQNLDGDNEQFF
few	TRBV7-9	.	TRBJ2-3	TGTGCCAGCAGCTTAGGTCTAACCTCCGATAACACAGATACGCAGTATTTT	CASSLGLTSDNTDTQYF
.	TRBV7-2	.	TRBJ2-5	TGTGCCAGCAGCTTAGGGGCTAGCGCGACCCAAGAGACCCAGTACTTC	CASSLGASATQETQYF
.	TRBV18	.	TRBJ2-3	TGTGCCAGCTCACGTACCCCCGGACAGTCTTCCACAGATACGCAGTATTTT	CASSRTPGQSSTDTQYF
once	TRBV5-1	TRBD1	TRBJ2-1	TGCGCCAGCAGCTTACAGGGGGCTGAGCAGTTCTTC	CASSLQGAEQFF
once	TRBV30	.	TRBJ1-6	TGTGCCTGGAGGCCCTCCTTGAGCCCATCACCCCTCCACTTT	CAWRPSLSPSPLHF
.	TRBV5-1	TRBD2	TRBJ2-1	TGCGCCAGCAGCTTGGTAGCGGGGGGGCCGGACAATGAGCAGTTCTTC	CASSLVAGGPDNEQFF
.	TRBV5-1	.	TRBJ2-7	TGCGCCAGCAGCCCCGGGTACTACGAGCAGTACTTC	CASSPGYYEQYF
.	TRBV5-1	TRBD2	TRBJ2-1	TGCGCCAGCAGCTTGCCCCGGGGAGGGAGCAGGGATGAGCAGTTCTTC	CASSLPRGGSRDEQFF